The present T cell receptor beta chain was sequenced within a study of PD-1 blockade in classical Hodgkin lymphoma. For the study at large: The nivolumab dose that patients received was 3 mg/kg, given intravenously every 2 weeks.

Findings and limits, study-wide: Baseline TCR diversity was reportedly lower in newly diagnosed patients than healthy donors. Similar baseline diversity was found in complete responders and newly diagnosed patients.

Profiling relied on immunoSEQ multiplex PCR, and the TCRdb table lists in-frame clones only, not all of them. The table records 75,000 to 100,000 clones, over 80% of them present only once. A word on this clone: What it binds is not known.

Every patient was affected by relapse after autologous stem cell transplantation, while exposure to brentuximab vedotin was not uniform. Complete response, partial response or progressive disease was each patient's best response. The receptor's source is a human donor with classical Hodgkin lymphoma. The sample consisted of peripheral blood mononuclear cells (PBMCs), taken at baseline.

CDR3 region: CAWSVTWGAEQFF. As DNA, the CDR3 is TGTGCCTGGAGTGTAACCTGGGGTGCTGAGCAGTTCTTC. This chain joins TRBV30 and TRBJ2-1; no firm D call. The CDR3 totals 13 residues. V was pared by 0 bases and J by 9 bases, with 12 bases between. In germline, CDR1 is GTSNPN, CDR2 SVGIG (reference sequence). Complete variable domain (other parts from reference TRBV30 and TRBJ2-1): SQTIHQWPATLVQPVGSPLSLECTVEGTSNPNLYWYRQAAGRGLQLLFYSVGIGQISSEVPQNLSASRPQDRQFILSSKKLLLSDSGFYLCAWSVTWGAEQFFGPGTRLTVL.